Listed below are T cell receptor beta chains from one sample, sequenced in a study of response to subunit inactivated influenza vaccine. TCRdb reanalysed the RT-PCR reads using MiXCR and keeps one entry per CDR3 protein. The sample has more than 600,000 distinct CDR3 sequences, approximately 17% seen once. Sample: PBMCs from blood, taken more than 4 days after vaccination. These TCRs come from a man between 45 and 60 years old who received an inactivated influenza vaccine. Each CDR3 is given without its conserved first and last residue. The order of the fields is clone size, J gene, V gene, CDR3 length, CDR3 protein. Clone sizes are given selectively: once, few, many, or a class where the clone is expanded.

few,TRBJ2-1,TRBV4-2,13,ASSPSGGDYNEQF
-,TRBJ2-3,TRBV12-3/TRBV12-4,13,ASSVSGSLADTQY
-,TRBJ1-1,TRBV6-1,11,ASGYDRWAKAF
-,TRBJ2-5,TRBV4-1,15,ASTTRLQRGGRETQY
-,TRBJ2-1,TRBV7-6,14,ASSLTGGPQGSEQF
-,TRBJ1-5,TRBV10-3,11,ATATGVNQPQH
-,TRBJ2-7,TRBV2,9,ASGGGFEQY
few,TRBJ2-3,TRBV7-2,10,ASSASTGTQY
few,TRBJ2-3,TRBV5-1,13,ASSPWGVVADTQY
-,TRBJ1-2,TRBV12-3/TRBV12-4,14,ASSSTRLDPNYGYT
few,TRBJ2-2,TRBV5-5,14,ASSLALGAATGELF
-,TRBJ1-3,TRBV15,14,ATSRDQTVSGNTIY
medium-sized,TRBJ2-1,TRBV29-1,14,SVEQAGVGTYNEQF
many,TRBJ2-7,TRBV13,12,ASSSSGGPYEQY
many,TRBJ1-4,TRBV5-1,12,ASSSGNKNEKLF
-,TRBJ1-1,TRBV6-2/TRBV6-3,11,ASSYTSAGEAF
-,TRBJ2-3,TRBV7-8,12,ASSLVGTVDTQY
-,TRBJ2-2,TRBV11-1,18,ASSFLPGQGPRVGPGSCF
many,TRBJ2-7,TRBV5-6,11,ASSLPGTYEQY
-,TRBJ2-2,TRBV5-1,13,ASSLESEYTGELF
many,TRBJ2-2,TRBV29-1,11,SGLLQGPGELF
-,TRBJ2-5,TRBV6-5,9,ASSWTGIQY
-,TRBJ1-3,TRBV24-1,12,ATSDPNSGNTIY
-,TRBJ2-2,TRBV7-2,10,ASTNGGRELF
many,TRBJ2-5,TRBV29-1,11,SVGGQSQETQY
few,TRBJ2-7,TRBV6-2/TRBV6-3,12,ASRTDRVGDEQY
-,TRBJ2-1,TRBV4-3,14,ASSQKTSGYNNEQF
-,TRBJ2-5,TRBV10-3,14,AISTERLAGQETQY
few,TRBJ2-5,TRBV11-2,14,ASSPGSWREQETQY
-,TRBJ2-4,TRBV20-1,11,SASTRGGRIQY
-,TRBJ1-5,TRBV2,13,ASSERGQGFTPQH
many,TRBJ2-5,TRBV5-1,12,ASSTGGNQETQY
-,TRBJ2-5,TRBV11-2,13,ASSQRRGLEETQY
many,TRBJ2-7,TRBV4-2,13,ASSQTAGLAYEQY
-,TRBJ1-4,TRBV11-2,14,ASSAKPGLGGEKLF
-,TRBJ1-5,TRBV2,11,ASTTGLYQPQH
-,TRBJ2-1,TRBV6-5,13,ASSYTSGRAAEQF
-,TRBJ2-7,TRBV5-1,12,ASSLQGAPHEQY
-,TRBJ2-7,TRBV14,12,ASSQETGGYEQY
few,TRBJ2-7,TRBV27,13,ASSLSGRGLYEQY
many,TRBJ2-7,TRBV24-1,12,ATPPAATSYEQY
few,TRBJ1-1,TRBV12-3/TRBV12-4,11,ASRGQTNTEAF
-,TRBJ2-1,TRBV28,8,ASRRDEQF
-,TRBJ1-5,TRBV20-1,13,SARPGTGSNQPQH
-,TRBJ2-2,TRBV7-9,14,ASSQLAGGSTGELF
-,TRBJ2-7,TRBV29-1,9,SVDGQGEQY
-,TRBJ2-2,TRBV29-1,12,SVMRERATGELF
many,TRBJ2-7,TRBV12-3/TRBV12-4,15,ASSLGQARHSAYEQY
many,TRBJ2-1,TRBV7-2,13,ASSLGVWAREEQF
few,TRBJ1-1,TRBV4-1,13,ASSQPIGVNTEAF
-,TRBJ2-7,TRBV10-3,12,AISIGQGSSEQY
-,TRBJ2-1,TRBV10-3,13,AISDRRDSYNEQF
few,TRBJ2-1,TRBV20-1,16,SARGLAGDLHHYNEQF
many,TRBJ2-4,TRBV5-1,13,ASSSGQGGKNIQY
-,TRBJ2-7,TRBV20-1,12,SALQAQSSYEQY